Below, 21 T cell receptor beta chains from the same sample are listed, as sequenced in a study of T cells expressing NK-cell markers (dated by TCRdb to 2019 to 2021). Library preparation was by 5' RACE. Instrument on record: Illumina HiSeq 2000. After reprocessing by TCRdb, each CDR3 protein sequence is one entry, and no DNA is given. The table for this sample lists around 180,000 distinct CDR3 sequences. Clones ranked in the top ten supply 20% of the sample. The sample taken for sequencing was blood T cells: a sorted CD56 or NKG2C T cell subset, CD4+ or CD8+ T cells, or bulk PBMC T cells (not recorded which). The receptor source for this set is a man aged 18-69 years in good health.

The CDR3: CSVEPSRAFTDTQYF. This chain connects TRBV29-1 to TRBJ2-3; there is no DNA to check the TCRdb D call of TRBD2. Germline CDR1 SQVTM, CDR2 ANQGSEA. CDR3 length: 15 amino acids.

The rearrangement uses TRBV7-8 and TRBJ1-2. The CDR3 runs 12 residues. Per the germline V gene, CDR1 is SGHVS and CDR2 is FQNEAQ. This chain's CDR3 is CAPTPGRDGYTF.

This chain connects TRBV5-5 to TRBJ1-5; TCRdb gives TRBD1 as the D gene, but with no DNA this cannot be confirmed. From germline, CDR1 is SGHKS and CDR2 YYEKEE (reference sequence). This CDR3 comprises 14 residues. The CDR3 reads CASSFPGGNQPQHF. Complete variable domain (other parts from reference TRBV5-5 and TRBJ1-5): DAGVTQSPTHLIKTRGQQVTLRCSPISGHKSVSWYQQVLGQGPQFIFQYYEKEERGRGNFPDRFSARQFPNYSSELNVNALLLGDSALYLCASSFPGGNQPQHFGDGTRLSIL.

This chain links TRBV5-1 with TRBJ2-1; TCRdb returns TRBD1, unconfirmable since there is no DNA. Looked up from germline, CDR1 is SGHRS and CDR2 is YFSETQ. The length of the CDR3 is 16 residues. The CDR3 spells CASSLAPGQGAVEQFF.

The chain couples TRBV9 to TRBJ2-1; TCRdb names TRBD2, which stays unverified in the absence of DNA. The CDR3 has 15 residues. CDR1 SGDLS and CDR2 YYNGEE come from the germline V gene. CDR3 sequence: CASSVSGGLGGEQFF. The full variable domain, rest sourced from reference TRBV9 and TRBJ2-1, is DSGVTQTPKHLITATGQRVTLRCSPRSGDLSVYWYQQSLDQGLQFLIQYYNGEERAKGNILERFSAQQFPDLHSELNLSSLELGDSALYFCASSVSGGLGGEQFFGPGTRLTVL.

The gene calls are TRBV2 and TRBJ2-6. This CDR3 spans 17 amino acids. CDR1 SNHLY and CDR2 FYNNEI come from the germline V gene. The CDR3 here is CASSDPALSSGANVLTF.

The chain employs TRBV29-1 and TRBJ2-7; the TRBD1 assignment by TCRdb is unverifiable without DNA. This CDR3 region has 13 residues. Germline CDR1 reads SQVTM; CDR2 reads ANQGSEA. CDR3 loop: CSTLSGQGYEQYF.

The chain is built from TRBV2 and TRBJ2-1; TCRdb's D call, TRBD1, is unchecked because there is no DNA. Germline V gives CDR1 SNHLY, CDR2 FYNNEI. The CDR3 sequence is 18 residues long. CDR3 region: CASSYLGGPPTPNNEQFF.

The CDR3 reads CASSPVGGNEQFF. The chain recombines TRBV14 with TRBJ2-1; the TCRdb call, TRBD1, lacks DNA for checking. The CDR3 loop spans 13 amino acids. Germline assignment: CDR1 SGHDN and CDR2 FVKESK.

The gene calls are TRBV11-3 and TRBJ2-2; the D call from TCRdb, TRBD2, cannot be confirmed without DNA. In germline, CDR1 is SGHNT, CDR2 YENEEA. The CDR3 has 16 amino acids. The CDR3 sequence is CASSSNQGGITGELFF.

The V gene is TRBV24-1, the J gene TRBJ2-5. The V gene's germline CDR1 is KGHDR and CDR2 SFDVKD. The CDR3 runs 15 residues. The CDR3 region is CATSDLGGSQETQYF.

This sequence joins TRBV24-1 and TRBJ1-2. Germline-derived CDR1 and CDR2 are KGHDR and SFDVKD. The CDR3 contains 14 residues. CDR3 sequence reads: CATSDGGANYGYTF.

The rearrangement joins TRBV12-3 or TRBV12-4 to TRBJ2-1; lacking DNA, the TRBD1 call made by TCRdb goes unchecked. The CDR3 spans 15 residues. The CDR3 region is CASSLVGTGGNEQFF.

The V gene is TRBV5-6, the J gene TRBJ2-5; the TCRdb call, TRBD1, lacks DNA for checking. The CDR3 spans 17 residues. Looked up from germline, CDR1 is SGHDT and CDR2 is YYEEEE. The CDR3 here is CASSPSFGRTLQETQYF.

The CDR3 protein is CSATRPPGQKSYEQYF. The chain joins TRBV20-1 to TRBJ2-7; TCRdb outputs TRBD1, but without DNA this stays unchecked. The V gene's germline CDR1 is DFQATT and CDR2 SNEGSKA (reference sequence). This CDR3 region has 16 residues.

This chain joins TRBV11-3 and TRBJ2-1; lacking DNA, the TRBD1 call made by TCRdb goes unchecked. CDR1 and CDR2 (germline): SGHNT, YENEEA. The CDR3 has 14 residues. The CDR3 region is CASSLDPGGNEQFF.

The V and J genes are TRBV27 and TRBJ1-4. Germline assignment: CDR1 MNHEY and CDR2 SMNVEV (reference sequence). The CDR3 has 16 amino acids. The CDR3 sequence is CASSLRVPGSNEKLFF.

The CDR3 spells CASSDFSYEQYF. The chain is built from TRBV25-1 and TRBJ2-7. CDR3 length: 12 amino acids. CDR1 is MGHDK, CDR2 SYGVNS, per germline.

The CDR3 spells CASSLEGLAGSSYNEQFF. The chain joins TRBV7-3 to TRBJ2-1; no DNA is available, so the TRBD2 call from TCRdb remains unchecked. CDR1 is SGHTA, CDR2 FQGTGA, per germline. CDR3 length: 18 amino acids.

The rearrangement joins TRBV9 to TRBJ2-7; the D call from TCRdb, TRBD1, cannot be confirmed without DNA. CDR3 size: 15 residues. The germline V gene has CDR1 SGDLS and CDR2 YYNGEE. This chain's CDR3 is CASSVTQTGYYEQYF.

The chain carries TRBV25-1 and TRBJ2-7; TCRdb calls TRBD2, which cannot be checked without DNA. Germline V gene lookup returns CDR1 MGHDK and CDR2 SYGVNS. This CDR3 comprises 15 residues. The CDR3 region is CASSGTSGDSYEQYF.